These T cell receptor beta chains were read from a single sample in a study of shared clonotypes between healthy human individuals. TCRdb's copy holds only in-frame clones and misses some; the assay was immunoSEQ multiplex PCR. The table lists roughly 200,000 clones, roughly 70% of them singletons, with 8.5% to 12% in the top ten. Sequencing input: memory CD4+ T cells sorted from blood. The source of these receptors is a man in his thirties or forties in good health. Both conserved end residues are trimmed from each CDR3. A D gene is named only where the DNA matches it firmly. The listing skips clone size in some rows; elsewhere it reads once, few, many or a size class.

v_call	d_call	j_call	clone_size	cdr3_aa
TRBV28	.	TRBJ2-7	.	ATLRDDYEQY
TRBV27	.	TRBJ1-2	.	ASGLNRFYGYT
TRBV16	.	TRBJ1-1	once	ASSPNRLDTEAF
TRBV29-1	TRBD1	TRBJ1-2	few	SVEPDRGFYGYT
TRBV9	TRBD2	TRBJ2-7	.	ASSVDPLAGVRYEQY
TRBV30	TRBD2	TRBJ2-1	.	AWKGGSHNEQF
TRBV11-2	TRBD1	TRBJ1-5	.	ASSLGGGRGRLHQPQH
TRBV7-9	TRBD1	TRBJ2-1	many	ASPIETGGSNEQF
TRBV9	.	TRBJ2-5	.	ASSAGQNQETQY
TRBV11-2	TRBD2	TRBJ2-2	once	ASSLGPRGGSTGELF
TRBV6-4	.	TRBJ1-1	few	ASRASDGYNTEAF
TRBV9	TRBD2	TRBJ2-3	.	ASSVGASGRLGDTQY
TRBV19	.	TRBJ2-5	few	ASSADGPGDQY
TRBV27	.	TRBJ2-1	.	ASQTSLDNEQF
TRBV6-5	.	TRBJ2-7	.	ASSATGNSYEQY
TRBV27	.	TRBJ1-5	.	ASSLLSRAGRPQH
TRBV13	TRBD1	TRBJ1-1	.	ASSLAQGASAEAF
TRBV29-1	TRBD2	TRBJ2-7	.	SVGEGYEQY
TRBV6-4	TRBD2	TRBJ2-1	.	ASSVGTSGNNEQF
TRBV4-1	.	TRBJ1-2	.	ASSQVSGTNYGYT
TRBV15	.	TRBJ2-2	.	ATSRGWGEAGELF
TRBV7-9	.	TRBJ2-7	.	ASSLGLGVSSYEQY
TRBV21-1	.	TRBJ1-5	.	ASSLKRRGPRDYQPQH
TRBV11-2	.	TRBJ2-7	.	ASSLGTLFATRQY
TRBV5-5	TRBD2	TRBJ2-7	.	ASSFLGIAGPLHTYEQY
TRBV10-3	TRBD1	TRBJ1-2	few	AIGQGGYGYT
TRBV5-4	TRBD1	TRBJ2-7	.	ASSSPGQEAYEQY
TRBV15	.	TRBJ2-1	many	ATSRDHRGTYNEQF
TRBV7-2	TRBD1	TRBJ2-1	.	ASSLVGTGSLNEQF
TRBV10-3	.	TRBJ1-1	.	AISESMTNTEAF
TRBV7-9	.	TRBJ2-6	.	ASSQLSGANVLT
TRBV14	.	TRBJ2-2	.	ASSQGVARGPGELF
TRBV11-2	TRBD2	TRBJ2-3	.	ASSLVGGGTDTQY
TRBV6-1	.	TRBJ2-3	.	ASSEEPGLGSLSDTQY
TRBV7-8	TRBD2	TRBJ2-1	.	ASSPTASGDVGGQF
TRBV9	TRBD1	TRBJ2-4	.	ASSVAPGQGENIQY
TRBV7-6	.	TRBJ2-1	.	ASSLNIRGYEF
TRBV10-3	.	TRBJ2-1	.	AISERDNEQF
TRBV5-1	TRBD1	TRBJ1-1	many	ASSLTGGVTEAF
TRBV6-5	TRBD1	TRBJ1-2	.	ASSRDRGDGYT
TRBV5-1	TRBD2	TRBJ2-2	.	ASSWLPGTSGGTGELF
TRBV5-8	TRBD1	TRBJ2-1	.	ASSPRDRKLNEQF